Listed here are 27 T cell receptor beta chains from one sample, sequenced in a study of T cells in Graves' hyperthyroidism and ophthalmopathy (dated by TCRdb to about 2019). The protocol used for the library was multiplex PCR. Sequencing instrument: Illumina HiSeq 2000. Amplification of TCR beta CDR3 regions was carried out from RNA transcripts. The TCR CDR3 was subjected to a first round of RT-PCR using the HTBI primer set and the Qiagen OneStep RT-PCR kit. The raw public reads went through TCRdb reprocessing: fastp at Q25, MiXCR clone calling, in-frame beta chains kept. Rows matching on CDR3 protein sequence are summarized as one entry with the most common DNA and genes. This sample comprises 350,000 to 400,000 distinct CDR3 sequences, approximately 19% of them detected only once. Together, the top ten hold about 4% of the sample. The sample taken for sequencing was blood. These TCRs come from a woman between 18 and 29 years old with Graves' hyperthyroidism.

The sample holds many counts of this clonotype. CDR3 protein: CASRPPGQGAKEQYF. In nucleotides, the CDR3 is TGTGCCAGCAGACCACCGGGACAGGGGGCAAAAGAGCAGTACTTC. The chain couples TRBV12-3 or TRBV12-4 to TRBJ2-7; 12 nucleotides line up with TRBD1. V gave up 6 bases and J gave up 7 bases; unmatched junction bases: 10. The CDR3 consists of 15 residues.

This clonotype was detected a few times. J is TRBJ2-1 and V is TRBV7-3; 9 nucleotides match TRBD2. The germline gives CDR1 SGHTA, CDR2 FQGTGA. V lost 5 bases, J lost 5 bases, and 4 bases stayed unmatched. CDR3 size: 14 residues. In DNA, the CDR3 is TGTGCCAGCAGCCTTGCGGGGGGGCACAATGAGCAGTTCTTC. It codes for CASSLAGGHNEQFF.

This clonotype was seen ten or more times. The chain recombines TRBV6-5 with TRBJ1-1; D not resolved. Trimming took 3 bases from V and 2 from J, leaving 13 bases between them. The germline V gene has CDR1 MNHEY and CDR2 SVGAGI. CDR3 length: 15 amino acids. The CDR3 DNA reads as TGTGCCAGCAGTTATGAGGGAAACGGAAACACTGAAGCTTTCTTT. The encoded protein is CASSYEGNGNTEAFF.

This clonotype was observed many times. V and J are TRBV7-8 and TRBJ1-3; D unresolved. The germline V gene encodes CDR1 SGHVS and CDR2 FQNEAQ. V was shortened by 0 bases and J by 5 bases, with 14 bases between the two germline ends. This CDR3 is 16 amino acids long. CDR3 in DNA: TGTGCCAGCAGCTTAGCCTACAGAGGCTCAAGAAACACCATATATTTT. Encoded protein: CASSLAYRGSRNTIYF.

This clonotype was picked up many times. The chain is built from TRBV27 and TRBJ2-7, with D maybe TRBD1 (5 bases). V lost 5 bases to trimming and J lost 0 bases, with 11 bases between them. The V gene's germline CDR1 is MNHEY and CDR2 SMNVEV (reference sequence). The CDR3 runs to 14 residues. Written as DNA, the CDR3 is TGTGCCAGCAGTCTACAGGTTGGCTCCTACGAGCAGTACTTC. Translating it yields CASSLQVGSYEQYF.

This clonotype was observed many times. The chain has TRBV7-2 and TRBJ2-4; 13 bases are a match to TRBD2. The V gene's germline CDR1 is SGHTA and CDR2 FQGNSA. J gave up 9 bases and V 5 bases, and 7 bases lay outside the gene matches. There are 15 residues in the CDR3. The CDR3 spells CASSVLAGGLSIQYF. The CDR3 DNA reads as TGTGCCAGCAGCGTACTAGCGGGGGGGCTGAGCATTCAGTACTTC.

In its sample, this clonotype was seen many times. This chain links TRBV10-3 with TRBJ2-7; 8 positions match TRBD1. V gave up 1 base and J gave up 6 bases; unmatched junction bases: 2. The CDR3 has 13 amino acids. Germline CDR1 ENHRY, CDR2 SYGVKD. The CDR3 bases are TGTGCCATCAGTGAGTATGACAGGGGCGAGCAGTACTTC. Translating it yields CAISEYDRGEQYF.

Concerning this clonotype: One base away lies a much larger clone, so this may be a sequencing read error. Likely a read error: the CDR3 ends without its conserved phenylalanine or tryptophan. The chain carries TRBV2 and TRBJ1-1; 9 bases map to TRBD1. Germline loops: CDR1 SNHLY, CDR2 FYNNEI. V lost 6 bases to trimming and J lost 5 bases; unmatched junction nucleotides: 7. This CDR3 region has 14 residues. This CDR3 is CASRQGQGGTEAFY. The CDR3 DNA sequence: TGTGCCAGCAGGCAGGGACAGGGCGGGACTGAAGCTTTCTAT.

This clonotype was detected ten times or more. This chain uses TRBV20-1 with TRBJ2-7; D possibly matches TRBD1 or TRBD2 (6 bases each). This CDR3 has 13 residues. V lost 4 bases and J lost 3, with 13 bases in between. The germline V gene encodes CDR1 DFQATT and CDR2 SNEGSKA (reference sequence). CDR3 nucleotide sequence: TGCAGTGCTAAAGGAGGGGGGAGCTACGAGCAGTACTTC. Translating gives CSAKGGGSYEQYF.

In this sample, this clonotype turned up many times. The gene calls are TRBV6-5 and TRBJ2-7; 8 bases fit TRBD1. V trimming: 8 bases; J trimming: 4 bases; junction bases outside the gene matches: 13. This CDR3 has 15 amino acids. CDR1 is MNHEY and CDR2 is SVGAGI in the germline V gene. The CDR3 coding sequence is TGTGCCAGCTCCTACTCGACGACAGGGGAGTACGAGCAGTACTTC. Its protein product is CASSYSTTGEYEQYF.

In its sample, this clonotype was seen many times. The chain has TRBV11-1 and TRBJ2-4, with TRBD1 matching 9 bases. Losses at the gene ends were 3 bases for V and 0 bases for J; bases not matched to a gene: 9. The CDR3 has 18 amino acids. Germline values: CDR1 SGHAT, CDR2 FQDESV (reference sequence). The CDR3 reads CASSFSGGTGLAKNIQYF. As DNA, the CDR3 is TGTGCCAGCAGCTTCTCCGGCGGGACAGGGCTAGCCAAAAACATTCAGTACTTC.

The chain has TRBV6-5 and TRBJ2-5; 11 nucleotides match TRBD2. The germline V gene has CDR1 MNHEY and CDR2 SVGAGI. This CDR3 contains 15 residues. V dropped 4 bases and J dropped 2; count of bases not matched to a gene: 3. The CDR3 DNA follows: TGTGCCAGCAGTTCGGGACTAGCGGTTCAAGAGACCCAGTACTTC. Protein sequence: CASSSGLAVQETQYF.

Concerning this clonotype: A much bigger clone sits one base away, suggesting this may be a read error. The missing conserved phenylalanine or tryptophan at the end of this CDR3 makes a read error likely. The chain carries TRBV2 and TRBJ2-7; TRBD1 agrees at 9 bases. After removal of 10 bases from V and 3 bases from J, the junction contained 7 bases not matched to a gene. CDR1 and CDR2 (germline): SNHLY, FYNNEI. The CDR3 is made up of 13 amino acids. CDR3 amino acids: CATAGTGIYEQYY. The CDR3 bases are TGTGCCACCGCGGGGACAGGGATCTACGAGCAGTACTAC.

The sample holds many counts of this clonotype. The chain recombines TRBV6-1 with TRBJ1-1; the D is unclear. The CDR3 runs 12 residues. Germline CDR1 is MNHNS and CDR2 is SASEGT. The ends were cut back, 7 bases at V and 7 bases at J, with 13 bases in the middle. The CDR3 DNA reads TGTGCCAGCACCCGGGAAGGTGGTGAAGCTTTCTTT. Translated: CASTREGGEAFF.

This clonotype occurred many times. The chain recombines TRBV5-1 with TRBJ1-2; TRBD1 matches at 9 bases. Germline V gives CDR1 SGHRS, CDR2 YFSETQ. With V trimmed by 4 bases and J by 4 bases, 5 bases remained unmatched. The CDR3 totals 14 residues. CDR3 DNA: TGCGCCAGCAGCGCCGCGGACAGGGGCTATGGCTACACCTTC. This translates into CASSAADRGYGYTF.

As regards this clonotype: A read error may explain this, as a much larger clone is one base away. The CDR3 end shows no conserved phenylalanine or tryptophan, and so a read error is likely. The chain joins TRBV6-1 to TRBJ2-7, with a tentative D call TRBD1 (6 bases). Germline V gene lookup returns CDR1 MNHNS and CDR2 SASEGT. This CDR3 contains 12 residues. Trimming removed 7 bases at V and 5 bases at J, with 12 bases between. Written as DNA, the CDR3 is TGTGCCAGCACGGACAGAAACGACGAGCAGTACCTC. It translates to CASTDRNDEQYL.

This clonotype was seen ten or more times. The chain is built from TRBV11-2 and TRBJ2-7; D unclear. The CDR3 has 14 residues. Per the germline V gene, CDR1 is SGHAT and CDR2 is FQNNGV. Trimming shortened V by 1 base and J by 3 bases, and 10 bases separated the two germline ends. The CDR3 spells CASSLGSGFYEQYF. CDR3 in DNA: TGTGCCAGCAGCTTAGGTTCTGGGTTCTACGAGCAGTACTTC.

This clonotype was counted many times. CDR3 nucleotides: TGCAGTGCTAGCTACACAGCTAACTATGGCTACACCTTC. Translating gives CSASYTANYGYTF. The genes are TRBV20-1 and TRBJ1-2, with D uncertain. The length of the CDR3 is 13 residues. Germline CDR1 reads DFQATT; CDR2 reads SNEGSKA (reference sequence). The V end was cut by 3 bases, the J end by 0 bases, with 8 bases between.

This clonotype was detected many times. The genes are TRBV6-4 and TRBJ1-1, with TRBD1 matching 10 bases. The CDR3 is 14 residues long. J lost 4 bases, V lost 3 bases, and 2 bases had no gene match. Germline V gene sequence: CDR1 MRHNA, CDR2 SNTAGT. CDR3 sequence (DNA): TGTGCCAGCAGTGAGGGACAGGGGAGCACTGAAGCTTTCTTT. Translating it yields CASSEGQGSTEAFF.

The chain is built from TRBV3-1 and TRBJ2-7; TRBD2 matches at 7 bases. J was trimmed by 6 bases and V by 0 bases; bases with no gene match: 8. CDR1 LGHDT and CDR2 YNNKEL come from the germline V gene (reference sequence). The CDR3 extends over 15 amino acids. This CDR3 reads CASSQEGLGGSEQYF. CDR3 DNA: TGTGCCAGCAGCCAAGAGGGACTCGGGGGGTCCGAGCAGTACTTC.

Remarks on this clonotype: Being one base from a much bigger clone, this may be a read error. This chain uses TRBV6-1 with TRBJ1-5, with D tentatively TRBD1 (5 bases). The CDR3 spans 16 residues. Germline CDR1 MNHNS, CDR2 SASEGT. The CDR3 is CASTRSKTRGVQPQDF. The DNA of the CDR3 is TGTGCCAGCACCCGCAGTAAAACAAGAGGGGTTCAGCCCCAGGATTTT.

In its sample, this clonotype was seen many times. This chain connects TRBV4-1 to TRBJ1-5; D is ambiguous. Germline V lookup: CDR1 MGHRA, CDR2 YSYEKL. V dropped 0 bases and J dropped 2 bases, with 8 bases sitting between them. This CDR3 comprises 15 residues. DNA for the CDR3: TGCGCCAGCAGCCAAGAAACGACGGGCAATCAGCCCCAGCATTTT. Its protein is CASSQETTGNQPQHF.

This clonotype was counted many times. The chain combines TRBV20-1 with TRBJ2-7; 9 bases match TRBD1. The length of the CDR3 is 14 residues. J was trimmed by 1 base and V by 0 bases; bases with no gene match: 1. CDR1 DFQATT and CDR2 SNEGSKA come from the germline V gene (reference sequence). The CDR3 region is CSARDGTGSYEQYF. The CDR3 bases are TGCAGTGCTAGAGACGGGACAGGGTCCTACGAGCAGTACTTC.

This clonotype came up many times. The chain has TRBV12-3 or TRBV12-4 and TRBJ1-5; perhaps TRBD1 as D (5 bases). This CDR3 comprises 15 residues. Between the trimmed V and J ends, which lost 8 bases and 6 bases, there was a span of 20 bases. CDR3 protein: CASAGRRGSVQPQHF. In DNA, the CDR3 is TGTGCCAGCGCCGGCCGGAGGGGTTCGGTTCAGCCCCAGCATTTT.

This clonotype was observed many times. This CDR3 reads CASSARTDETQYF. In nucleotides, the CDR3 is TGTGCCAGCAGCGCCAGGACTGATGAGACCCAGTACTTC. The chain is built from TRBV13 and TRBJ2-5, with D possibly TRBD2 on 5 matching bases. CDR1 and CDR2 from the germline V gene are PRHDT and FYEKMQ (reference sequence). The CDR3 contains 13 residues. Trimming shortened V by 5 bases and J by 5 bases, and 12 bases separated the two germline ends.

This chain uses TRBV11-2 with TRBJ1-6, with 9 bases aligning to TRBD1. This CDR3 is 17 amino acids long. Germline values: CDR1 SGHAT, CDR2 FQNNGV. V trimming: 4 bases; J trimming: 12 bases; junction bases outside the gene matches: 16. The CDR3 coding sequence is TGTGCCAGCAGCTGGGAATCTGGGACAGGGCTTATTAAACCCCTCCACTTT. Translation gives CASSWESGTGLIKPLHF.

The V and J genes are TRBV7-9 and TRBJ2-7; D gene unclear. Germline CDR1 SEHNR, CDR2 FQNEAQ (reference sequence). CDR3 length: 11 amino acids. V was clipped by 5 bases and J by 7 bases, with 9 bases between them. Here the CDR3 reads CASSPSQEQYF. CDR3 DNA sequence: TGTGCCAGCAGCCCCAGCCAAGAGCAGTACTTC.